What follows is one T cell receptor (beta chain) and its context. This clonotype was counted at least ten times. This receptor's antigen is unknown. Base qualities are missing; no much larger clone stands one base away. This sample was taken from a study of spatial heterogeneity in lung cancer (dated by TCRdb to about 2019). Background for the entire study: Beta-chain transcripts were consistently detected in greater numbers than alpha-chain transcripts, which likely reflects a higher abundance of beta-chain transcripts. The study linked features of the TCR repertoire to counts of nonsynonymous mutations, which were determined by whole-exome sequencing of tumor tissue. TCR alpha and beta repertoires were quantitatively compared across multiple tumor regions, matched nontumor lung and blood in non-small cell lung cancer. In the raw uncorrected reads, each unique combination of TCR and UMI appeared more than ten times on average. Both alpha and beta chains were TCR-sequenced in samples taken at surgery, namely 220 tumor regions, around 70 matched nontumor lung samples and roughly 56 PBMC samples. Study-level results and caveats: Ubiquitous expanded tumor TCRs were detected in blood more often at tumor resection than at routine follow-up. Confirming at a functional level the hypothesis that regional TCRs recognize regional mutations was considered to require additional single-cell paired TCR alpha and beta sequencing.

CDR1 and CDR2 are drawn from the germline V gene: SNHLY, FYNNEI. Compared with germline, V lacks 8 bases and J lacks 7 bases; bases without a gene match: 8. The CDR3 goes from the cysteine to the phenylalanine over 14 residues. Kept here is only the CDR3 DNA, which spans 42 bases and is read in frame from base 1. Read against the paper, the sample's time point label means: sample taken at primary tumor resection. Whole RNA extracted from tumor and nontumor lung tissue, or from cryopreserved PBMC samples, was used for TCR sequencing without cell sorting. The donors were some 76 patients from the lung TRACERx cohort who had early-stage, untreated non-small cell lung cancer. Only patients for whom sufficient RNA was available from at least two tumor regions were selected for TCR sequencing. The library was prepared using 5' RACE. The instrument given in TCRdb is NextSeq 500. The TCR library protocol attached a unique molecular identifier to each TCR cDNA molecule to allow correction of PCR and sequencing errors. The authors' pipeline ran thus. Decombinator tools were used for TCR identification, UMI-based error correction and CDR3 extraction. TCRs above a frequency of 2 per 1,000, corresponding to the top 1% of the tumor frequency distribution, were defined as expanded. Each repertoire was subsampled 100 times to 5,000 TCRs, after which Renyi diversity was computed with the R vegan package. To build CDR3 similarity networks, amino acid triplet string-kernel similarity was used, and CDR3s were connected when their pairwise similarity was above 0.82. TCRdb reanalyzed the raw reads on its own, using fastp at Q25 for trimming and MiXCR for clone calling, and kept in-frame beta chains. Each CDR3 protein appears once, grouped with its most common genes and DNA. These V and J calls derive from TCRdb rather than the authors' analysis. This sample is represented by 25,000 to 35,000 distinct CDR3 sequences; around 8% of them were singletons. Around 34% of the sample goes to the ten largest clones.

This specimen was PBMCs, taken at surgery. The chain is made from TRBV2 and TRBJ2-1; TRBD2 lines up with 10 middle nucleotides. This clonotype was sampled from a female donor with early-stage non-small cell lung cancer. The CDR3 reads CASQLAGVSNEQFF. The nucleotide sequence is given as TGTGCCAGCCAGCTAGCGGGAGTTAGTAATGAGCAGTTCTTC.